This entry lists 10 T cell receptor beta chains sequenced from one sample in a study of shared clonotypes between healthy human individuals. Measured with immunoSEQ multiplex PCR; TCRdb has only the in-frame clones, and not every one. The table records about 2.2 million clones, about 93% of them present only once. Naive CD8 cells were CD45RO-negative, positively selected for CCR7, excluding terminally differentiated effector memory CD45RA+ cells. Material: naive CD8+ T cells from PBMCs. The source of these receptors is a man younger than 35 in good health. Some clones in this sample may be carry-over from other donors' samples.

The gene calls are TRBV2 and TRBJ2-1, with D unresolved. There are 15 residues in the CDR3. The germline V and J ends were trimmed by 7 bases and 6 bases, with 19 bases remaining between them. Germline values: CDR1 SNHLY, CDR2 FYNNEI. This CDR3 reads CASTPWAAAGNEQFF. CDR3 bases: TGTGCCAGCACCCCCTGGGCGGCAGCTGGCAATGAGCAGTTCTTC. The full variable domain, rest sourced from reference TRBV2 and TRBJ2-1, is EPEVTQTPSHQVTQMGQEVILRCVPISNHLYFYWYRQILGQKVEFLVSFYNNEISEKSEIFDDQFSVERPDGSNFTLKIRSTKLEDSAMYFCASTPWAAAGNEQFFGPGTRLTVL.

CDR3 in amino acids: CASSLDDTDTQYF. As DNA, the CDR3 is TGTGCCAGCAGCCTGGACGACACAGATACGCAGTATTTT. The rearrangement joins TRBV9 to TRBJ2-3; D unresolved. V gave up 4 bases and J gave up 2 bases, with 8 bases separating them. CDR3 length equals 13 residues. The germline V gene has CDR1 SGDLS and CDR2 YYNGEE. The variable domain in full, completed from reference TRBV9 and TRBJ2-3, reads DSGVTQTPKHLITATGQRVTLRCSPRSGDLSVYWYQQSLDQGLQFLIQYYNGEERAKGNILERFSAQQFPDLHSELNLSSLELGDSALYFCASSLDDTDTQYFGPGTRLTVL.

This rearrangement joins TRBV11-3 to TRBJ2-7, with D perhaps matching TRBD1 or TRBD2 (6 bases each). Trimming cost V 5 bases and J 3 bases, with 11 bases left between them. The CDR3 runs to 13 residues. The germline CDR1 and CDR2 sequences are SGHNT and YENEEA. CDR3 amino acids: CASSTRGDYEQYF. Written as DNA, the CDR3 is TGTGCCAGCAGCACTAGGGGGGACTACGAGCAGTACTTC.

The genes are TRBV6-1 and TRBJ1-1; D call uncertain. The germline CDR1 and CDR2 sequences are MNHNS and SASEGT. V was shortened by 0 bases and J by 1 base, with 9 bases between the two germline ends. The CDR3 contains 15 residues. The CDR3 DNA reads TGTGCCAGCAGTGAAGCTGCAGTCTGGAACACTGAAGCTTTCTTT. This codes for CASSEAAVWNTEAFF.

This chain uses TRBV5-1 with TRBJ2-5, with D perhaps matching TRBD2 (6 bases). In germline, CDR1 is SGHRS, CDR2 YFSETQ. This CDR3 contains 15 residues. V dropped 4 bases and J dropped 5 bases, with 18 bases sitting between them. The CDR3 bases are TGCGCCAGCAGCCTTTGGGGCGGGATTGGGGAGACCCAGTACTTC. Its translation is CASSLWGGIGETQYF.

The rearrangement joins TRBV5-1 to TRBJ1-4; D is possibly TRBD1 (5 bases). Germline-derived CDR1 and CDR2 are SGHRS and YFSETQ. The CDR3 is 18 amino acids. The V and J ends lost 2 bases and 2 bases respectively, with 19 bases between them. CDR3 amino acids: CASSFRPGYRITNEKLFF. CDR3 DNA sequence: TGCGCCAGCAGCTTCCGACCGGGATACAGGATCACTAATGAAAAACTGTTTTTT.

This rearrangement joins TRBV5-4 to TRBJ2-7; TRBD1 matches at 9 bases. Germline CDR1 reads SGHNT; CDR2 reads YYREEE (reference sequence). Trimming removed 3 bases from V and 1 base from J; junction bases left unmatched: 5. CDR3 size: 15 residues. This CDR3 reads CASSSSDRGSYEQYF. The DNA of the CDR3 is TGTGCCAGCAGCTCGTCGGACAGGGGTTCCTACGAGCAGTACTTC.

The gene calls are TRBV14 and TRBJ2-1; D perhaps matches TRBD2 (5 bases). This CDR3 spans 13 amino acids. Germline CDR1 reads SGHDN; CDR2 reads FVKESK. Trimming removed 5 bases from V and 9 bases from J, with 14 bases in between. CDR3 protein: CASSFMAGAEQFF. The DNA for the CDR3 is TGTGCCAGCAGCTTCATGGCGGGCGCTGAGCAGTTCTTC. Variable domain in full (rest from reference TRBV14 and TRBJ2-1): EAGVTQFPSHSVIEKGQTVTLRCDPISGHDNLYWYRRVMGKEIKFLLHFVKESKQDESGMPNNRFLAERTGGTYSTLKVQPAELEDSGVYFCASSFMAGAEQFFGPGTRLTVL.

The chain employs TRBV7-9 and TRBJ2-7; 8 bases fit TRBD1. Germline lookup yields CDR1 SEHNR and CDR2 FQNEAQ (reference sequence). J was trimmed by 0 bases and V by 10 bases; bases with no gene match: 5. The CDR3 length is 13 residues. Here the CDR3 reads CATRQGSSYEQYF. DNA of the CDR3: TGTGCCACCCGACAGGGGAGCTCCTACGAGCAGTACTTC. The full variable domain, completed using reference TRBV7-9 and TRBJ2-7, is DTGVSQNPRHKITKRGQNVTFRCDPISEHNRLYWYRQTLGQGPEFLTYFQNEAQLEKSRLLSDRFSAERPKGSFSTLEIQRTEQGDSAMYLCATRQGSSYEQYFGPGTRLTVT.

This clone was recorded once. CDR3 nucleotides: TGCGCCAGCAGACCGGACAGGGACCACAATGAGCAGTTCTTC. It translates to CASRPDRDHNEQFF. J is TRBJ2-1 and V is TRBV5-1, with 8 bases fitting TRBD1. This CDR3 spans 14 amino acids. CDR1 and CDR2 (germline): SGHRS, YFSETQ. Unmatched junction bases numbered 6, after V lost 5 bases and J lost 5 bases.